This note documents a single T cell receptor (beta chain) sequence. Its recognized antigen is unknown. The read ends 3 residues before the CDR3 terminus; that terminus is restored from the germline J gene. These data come from a study of T cell clonality in common variable immunodeficiency (dated by TCRdb to 2015 to 2017). General conclusions and limits of the study: Although equal DNA input was used, an average of approximately 82,000 unique sequences per sample was obtained for controls, compared with some 30,000 for CVID samples. According to the authors, finding the cause of the higher clonality in CVID would require sequencing the repertoires of T cell subpopulations. Correlations of repertoire features with clinical complications were constrained by heterogeneity among patients within the CVID cohort. Fewer deletions and N-nucleotide insertions were reportedly observed in CVID TCRbeta sequences, and highly modified clones with 13 or more V deletions were reportedly absent from CVID TCRbeta sequences. Healthy controls shared more TCRbeta clones with each other than CVID subjects shared among themselves (p < 0.0001). TCRbeta clonality was higher in CVID subjects than in healthy controls (t-test p = 0.018), and the increase was most characteristic of about a third of subjects.

CVID samples and control samples contributed equivalent amounts of genomic DNA as sequencing input. For every sample, a 60 bp segment covering the rearranged TCRbeta CDR3 region was amplified and then sequenced. The immunoSEQ assay, a bias-corrected multiplex PCR with high-throughput sequencing, was employed for TCRbeta amplification. The study's own analysis went as follows. Every unique nucleotide sequence counted as a clone and was annotated with V, D and J genes, copy number and frequency. Sequences were labeled productive if in frame, and non-productive if out of frame or containing stop codons. As previously described, clonality was calculated on the basis of Shannon's entropy. Mean CDR3 Kyte-Doolittle hydropathy was derived from the predicted amino acid sequences of productive clones. The R hclust function was used to hierarchically cluster scaled V gene usage with Manhattan distance and complete linkage. To assess clone sharing by CDR3 amino acid sequence, 12 repertoires per group were resampled over 100 rounds. Repertoires were searched for approximately 70 published EBV-specific and around 230 published CMV-specific TCRbeta sequences. Two CVID samples that yielded fewer than 10,000 sequences were excluded from the analysis, so approximately 40 CVID repertoires were retained. Imported from immuneACCESS, the table was reduced by TCRdb to in-frame sequences with V and J called. These copies leave out some clones; in studies compared against another copy, an unresolved V gene accounts for under half, and the cause of the remainder is not known. Clone size and V and J calls were adopted from that table, with D and trimming inferred from the DNA. The sample table records several thousand clones. The ten largest account for 3.5% to 4.5% of the sample.

The germline V gene (reference sequence) yields DFQATT for CDR1 and SNEGSKA for CDR2. At the junction V is shortened by 1 base and J by 9 bases; bases outside the gene matches: 10. Inclusive of the bounding cysteine and phenylalanine, the CDR3 is 16 residues long. The DNA shown is the part of the CDR3 that was read: 39 bases, in frame from base 1. Standard criteria were used to diagnose CVID, namely serum IgG, IgA and/or IgM reduced below the normal range together with specific antibody deficiency. The CVID group comprised 40 to 50 subjects, approximately 15 female and about 29 male, aged about 9 to 70 years with a mean age of roughly 36. Both CVID patients and healthy controls were predominantly of Caucasian heritage. At the time of study participation, every CVID subject had been on replacement immunoglobulin therapy for one year or longer. No CVID subject was ill or taking immunomodulatory or immunosuppressive medication when blood was collected. From each donor, roughly 5 to 8.5 ml of heparinized peripheral whole blood was collected. Genomic DNA from adults with common variable immune deficiency (CVID) and from healthy adult controls was used to sequence TCRbeta CDR3 repertoires. Diluted blood was density-centrifuged over Hypaque 1077 or Ficoll-Paque to isolate peripheral blood mononuclear cells. Genomic DNA was obtained from unsorted mononuclear cells through either Qiagen column purification or a centrifugation-based method.

The sequencing sample was made of peripheral blood mononuclear cells. This receptor chain uses TRBV20-1 and TRBJ1-6, with TRBD1 matching 9 junction bases. This clonotype originated in a human donor with common variable immunodeficiency. The CDR3 corresponds to CSARVQRQGGSSPLHF. CDR3 bases read: TGCAGTGCTAGAGTTCAGAGACAGGGGGGTAGTTCACCC.